The 12 T cell receptor beta chains given below trace back to one sample, sequenced in a study of monozygotic twins with inflammatory bowel disease. TCRdb reprocessed the 5' RACE reads, keeping one entry per CDR3 protein, no DNA. The clone table shows around 380,000 distinct CDR3 sequences, with the ten largest holding 2.4%. The source material was blood. The receptors were sampled from a human donor with ulcerative colitis or Crohn's disease, or a healthy co-twin of an affected twin (not recorded which).

The genes are TRBV27 and TRBJ2-7; the D gene TCRdb calls, TRBD2, cannot be checked with no DNA. This CDR3 has 15 amino acids. From germline, CDR1 is MNHEY and CDR2 SMNVEV (reference sequence). This chain's CDR3 is CASSFGVAGPNEQYF.

The CDR3 region is CASSLLKKVGNEQFF. The chain carries TRBV5-5 and TRBJ2-1. The length of the CDR3 is 15 residues. In germline, CDR1 is SGHKS, CDR2 YYEKEE (reference sequence).

The V call is TRBV28, the J call TRBJ2-5. CDR3 length: 11 amino acids. The germline CDR1 and CDR2 sequences are MDHEN and SYDVKM. The CDR3: CASRSEETQYF.

The chain couples TRBV19 to TRBJ2-3; TCRdb reports TRBD2, a call that lacks DNA to check it against. CDR1 and CDR2 from the germline V gene are LNHDA and SQIVND (reference sequence). This CDR3 has 15 amino acids. CDR3 protein: CASSPGGTSTDTQYF.

This chain uses TRBV28 with TRBJ2-3; the TCRdb D gene call, TRBD1, has no DNA to confirm it. This CDR3 has 20 residues. Looked up from germline, CDR1 is MDHEN and CDR2 is SYDVKM. The CDR3 loop reads CASRPPARVGIIRAKDTQYF.

This CDR3 reads CASRGTGSSGEQFF. The rearrangement uses TRBV6-1 and TRBJ2-1; TCRdb's D gene call, TRBD1, goes unchecked for lack of DNA. CDR3 size: 14 residues. Looked up from germline, CDR1 is MNHNS and CDR2 is SASEGT.

The chain uses TRBV29-1 and TRBJ1-1; the TCRdb call, TRBD1, lacks DNA for checking. The germline CDR1 and CDR2 sequences are SQVTM and ANQGSEA. This CDR3 has 14 residues. CDR3: CSVVKQGGNTEAFF.

The chain is built from TRBV7-9 and TRBJ1-2; TCRdb returns TRBD1, unconfirmable since there is no DNA. The CDR3 loop spans 17 amino acids. CDR1 is SEHNR, CDR2 FQNEAQ, per germline (reference sequence). The CDR3 here is CASSRRGGFGGFDGYTF.

The chain couples TRBV2 to TRBJ1-5. Germline V lookup: CDR1 SNHLY, CDR2 FYNNEI. The CDR3 spans 14 residues. The CDR3 spells CASRRDGSNQPQHF.

The V gene is TRBV7-9, the J gene TRBJ2-1; TCRdb outputs TRBD2, but without DNA this stays unchecked. This CDR3 is 15 amino acids long. The V gene's germline CDR1 is SEHNR and CDR2 FQNEAQ (reference sequence). The CDR3 loop reads CASSFTTSGIYEQFF.

The chain employs TRBV11-3 and TRBJ2-5; without DNA, the TCRdb call of TRBD2 cannot be checked. The CDR3 spans 13 residues. CDR1 and CDR2 (germline): SGHNT, YENEEA. CDR3 region: CASSLTAVETQYF.

The chain carries TRBV20-1 and TRBJ2-3; TCRdb proposes TRBD2, but this gene call is untestable without DNA. Germline V gene lookup returns CDR1 DFQATT and CDR2 SNEGSKA (reference sequence). This CDR3 comprises 15 residues. The CDR3 reads CSALDYTLSTDTQYF.